One sample yielded the 21 T cell receptor beta chains listed below, sequenced in a study of tumor-infiltrating lymphocytes in primary liver carcinoma. Joint extraction of RNA and DNA used about 17-33 mg of bulk tissue that was unsorted. The investigators made TCR beta cDNA from approximately 0.5 ug total RNA, using a constant-region primer. ARM-PCR was slightly modified, and three nested multiplex PCR rounds with it gave rise to the TCR beta libraries. Each of the first two PCR rounds ran 9 to 11 cycles with TRBV1-TRBV30 forward and C-beta reverse primers. TCRdb called the multiplex PCR reads again in MiXCR, with one record for every CDR3 protein. The sample consists of about 210,000 distinct CDR3 sequences, 85% of them appearing once. Sequencing used tumor tissue from primary liver carcinoma. These TCRs come from a man aged 40-49 years with primary liver carcinoma and hepatitis B virus infection.

In this sample, this clonotype turned up many times. This chain links TRBV5-1 with TRBJ2-3, with D perhaps TRBD2 (6 bases). V lost 0 bases and J 5 bases, leaving 10 bases between the germline ends. Germline CDR1 reads SGHRS; CDR2 reads YFSETQ. The CDR3 totals 14 residues. The DNA of the CDR3 is TGCGCCAGCAGCTTGGAGGCGGGAAGAGATACGCAGTATTTT. Protein: CASSLEAGRDTQYF.

For this clonotype: A read error may account for a junction end that differs from germline. The chain couples TRBV29-1 to TRBJ1-2, with TRBD1 as a possible D gene (5 bases). The germline gives CDR1 SQVTM, CDR2 ANQGSEA. The CDR3 length is 18 residues. CDR3 DNA sequence: TGCAACGTTGGGGCACCAACAGGAACTCAAGTGACTAATTATGGCTACACCTTC. The encoded protein is CNVGAPTGTQVTNYGYTF.

This chain joins TRBV6-2 or TRBV6-3 and TRBJ1-5; a possible D gene is TRBD1 (6 bases). This CDR3 has 16 amino acids. The V gene's germline CDR1 is MNHEY and CDR2 SVGEGT. V lost 4 bases, J lost 1 base, and 14 bases lay in between. CDR3 amino acids: CASSCRQDRSNQPQHF. In nucleotides, the CDR3 is TGTGCCAGCAGTTGCCGACAGGACAGAAGCAATCAGCCCCAGCATTTT.

This clonotype was seen once. The germline gene is not matched at one end of the junction; a read error may be the cause. The rearrangement uses TRBV30 and TRBJ2-1; TRBD2 agrees at 7 bases. The germline V gene has CDR1 GTSNPN and CDR2 SVGIG (reference sequence). The CDR3 loop spans 13 amino acids. The CDR3 loop is CTWSPSGNNEELF. The CDR3 coding sequence is TGTACCTGGAGTCCCAGCGGGAACAATGAGGAGCTCTTC.

Worth noting for this clonotype: A junction boundary mismatches the germline segment, possibly from a read error. The V call is TRBV5-5, the J call TRBJ2-5, with TRBD2 identical over 8 bases. Germline CDR1 and CDR2: SGHKS and YYEKEE (reference sequence). The CDR3 extends over 15 amino acids. The CDR3 DNA reads TGTGCTAGCAGCTCAGTAGCGGGAAGCCAAGAGACCCAGTACTTC. It yields the protein CASSSVAGSQETQYF.

V and J are TRBV5-1 and TRBJ2-7; D is uncertain. V shed 4 bases and J shed 12 bases, with 29 bases lying between them. CDR1 is SGHRS, CDR2 YFSETQ, per germline. This CDR3 spans 16 amino acids. Written as DNA, the CDR3 is TGCGCCAGCAGCCTTAACTTAGGGTCTGTCTTGTACAAGCGGTACTTC. Translation: CASSLNLGSVLYKRYF.

Points on this clonotype: A read error may account for a junction end that differs from germline. V and J are TRBV20-1 and TRBJ2-1, with no clear D. This CDR3 comprises 15 residues. The V gene's germline CDR1 is DFQATT and CDR2 SNEGSKA (reference sequence). CDR3 DNA sequence: TGCTGTGCTAGAGAGAAGGGTCGCTCCTACAATGAGCTGTTCTTC. It encodes CCAREKGRSYNELFF.

Remarks on this clonotype: With a much larger clone just one base away, this may be a read error. The chain links TRBV28 to TRBJ2-7; TRBD2 might be the D (5 bases). V shed 6 bases and J shed 2 bases, with 11 bases lying between them. The length of the CDR3 is 13 residues. Germline lookup yields CDR1 MDHEN and CDR2 SYDVKM. CDR3 sequence reads: CASRVLAAYEQYF. DNA of the CDR3: TGTGCCAGCAGGGTGCTAGCCGCCTACGAGCAGTACTTC. The whole variable domain, filled in from reference TRBV28 and TRBJ2-7, reads DVKVTQSSRYLVKRTGEKVFLECVQDMDHENMFWYRQDPGLGLRLIYFSYDVKMKEKGDIPEGYSVSREKKERFSLILESASTNQTSMYLCASRVLAAYEQYFGPGTRLTVT.

This rearrangement joins TRBV12-3 or TRBV12-4 to TRBJ1-3; possibly TRBD1 for D (6 bases). Trimming left V 5 bases short and J 14 bases short, with 22 bases between. This CDR3 comprises 14 residues. Here the CDR3 reads CASSIQGSGNSVYF. As DNA, the CDR3 is TGTGCCAGCAGTATACAGGGCTCTGGAAACAGCGTATATTTT.

To note about this clonotype: At one of its ends the junction is not consistent with the germline gene, which may arise from a read error. The chain's CDR3 is CTSSGVLRRNKQFF. The CDR3 coding sequence is TGTACCAGCAGTGGAGTCCTACGACGGAATAAGCAGTTCTTC. The chain is built from TRBV6-1 and TRBJ2-1; D unresolved. Germline CDR1 MNHNS, CDR2 SASEGT. This CDR3 is 14 amino acids long.

The V and J genes are TRBV6-2 or TRBV6-3 and TRBJ2-2; tentatively, D is TRBD2 (5 bases). CDR1 and CDR2 (germline): MNHEY, SVGEGT. The CDR3 spans 11 residues. The germline V and J ends were trimmed by 4 bases and 14 bases, with 11 bases remaining between them. CDR3 loop: CASSSSGVLFF. For the CDR3, the DNA is TGTGCCAGCAGTTCCTCCGGGGTACTGTTTTTT.

The CDR3 DNA is TGCAGCGTTCAGACTAGTGGGAGTTGGCCAGAGACCCAGTACTTC. Protein product: CSVQTSGSWPETQYF. This chain uses TRBV29-1 with TRBJ2-5, with D possibly TRBD2 on 6 matching bases. Trimming removed 5 bases from V and 4 bases from J, with 20 bases in between. Germline values: CDR1 SQVTM, CDR2 ANQGSEA. CDR3 length equals 15 residues.

A word on this clonotype: Germline and junction disagree at one end, which may indicate a read error. The chain uses TRBV7-9 and TRBJ1-1; a possible D gene is TRBD1 (5 bases). The germline V gene has CDR1 SEHNR and CDR2 FQNEAQ (reference sequence). This CDR3 comprises 14 residues. CDR3: CASNLAGGNIEAFF. As DNA, the CDR3 is TGTGCCAGTAACTTAGCGGGGGGAAACATTGAAGCTTTCTTT.

This clonotype was observed once. It is likely a read error, because the conserved phenylalanine at the end of the CDR3 is missing. The DNA is left out, because the CDR3 cannot be placed on it with certainty; the CDR3 is given as TCRdb lists it. V usage is TRBV7-9 and J usage is TRBJ2-5. With termini counted, the CDR3 has 12 amino acids. Germline CDR1 and CDR2: SEHNR and FQNEAQ (reference sequence). This chain's CDR3 is CASSQEGETQNL.

This clonotype appeared once. The V and J genes are TRBV10-3 and TRBJ1-2; D is perhaps TRBD1 (6 bases). The germline CDR1 and CDR2 sequences are ENHRY and SYGVKD. CDR3 length: 14 amino acids. DNA for the CDR3: TGTGTTATCACTGAGTCGTCAGGGGACTATGGCTACACCTTC. It is translated as CVITESSGDYGYTF.

V and J are TRBV12-3 or TRBV12-4 and TRBJ2-7; 7 nucleotides align to TRBD2. The CDR3 spans 14 residues. The CDR3 loop reads CANSLQGGSYEQYF. In DNA form, the CDR3 reads TGTGCTAACAGTTTGCAGGGAGGGTCCTACGAGCAGTACTTC.

This clonotype was found once. The CDR3 carries no conserved terminal phenylalanine or tryptophan, so it likely arises from a read error. The limits of the CDR3 on the DNA are not certain, so only TCRdb's listed CDR3 is given. This chain links TRBV11-2 with TRBJ2-2; the table names TRBD2, a call not compared with the DNA. The length of the CDR3 is 18 amino acids, counting both ends. Germline CDR1 and CDR2: SGHAT and FQNNGV. CDR3 protein: CASSLGLAGGRRTGELFL.

The gene calls are TRBV6-1 and TRBJ2-1; TRBD1 aligns across 8 bases. The CDR3 covers 15 residues. CDR1 and CDR2 from the germline V gene are MNHNS and SASEGT. The ends lost 7 bases at V and 6 bases at J; junction bases unmatched: 11. CDR3 amino acids: CASNEATGESNEQFF. The CDR3 nucleotides are TGTGCCAGCAATGAGGCGACAGGGGAATCCAATGAGCAGTTCTTC.

This sequence joins TRBV24-1 and TRBJ2-2; D may be TRBD1 (6 bases). Germline V CDR1 and CDR2: KGHDR, SFDVKD. The CDR3 has 16 amino acids. The CDR3 DNA is TGTTCCATCAGTGATTTGGGCAGGGGCGACACCGGGGAGCTGTTTTTT. Its translation: CSISDLGRGDTGELFF.

As regards this clonotype: At one end the junction does not follow the germline gene, possibly because of a read error. V gene TRBV5-6 combines with J gene TRBJ2-3; TRBD2 might be the D (5 bases). In germline, CDR1 is SGHDT, CDR2 YYEEEE. This CDR3 has 14 amino acids. CDR3 residues: CASSRGRHTDTQYF. The CDR3 DNA reads TGTGCTAGCAGCCGGGGAAGGCACACAGATACGCAGTATTTT. The variable domain in full, completed from reference TRBV5-6 and TRBJ2-3, reads DAGVTQSPTHLIKTRGQQVTLRCSPKSGHDTVSWYQQALGQGPQFIFQYYEEEERQRGNFPDRFSGHQFPNYSSELNVNALLLGDSALYLCASSRGRHTDTQYFGPGTRLTVL.

About this clonotype itself: This could be a read error, since a much larger clone is one nucleotide away. V gene TRBV30 combines with J gene TRBJ2-3; D possibly corresponds to TRBD1 (6 bases). The CDR3 is 13 residues long. Per the germline V gene, CDR1 is GTSNPN and CDR2 is SVGIG (reference sequence). Written as DNA, the CDR3 is TGTGTCTGGAGTTACCAGGGGAGAGATACGCAGTATTTT. Translated: CVWSYQGRDTQYF.